This TCR beta chain was identified in a study of tumor-infiltrating lymphocytes in primary liver carcinoma. Investigators took RNA and DNA out together from 20-30 mg of unsorted bulk tissue. Researchers generated TCR beta cDNA from around 0.55 ug of total RNA, relying on a constant-region primer. Libraries for TCR beta were built through three nested multiplex PCR rounds, which together made up a slightly modified ARM-PCR procedure. TCRdb called the multiplex PCR reads again in MiXCR, with one record for every CDR3 protein. This table has over 35,000 distinct CDR3 sequences, about three quarters appearing once. Turning to this clonotype: A read error is likely, as this CDR3 ends without the conserved phenylalanine or tryptophan.

The TCR comes from a man aged 40-50 years with primary liver carcinoma and hepatitis B virus infection. Sample: liver tumor tissue from sampling region 2. Subset meaning: tumor region T2, inferior pole.

CDR3 DNA sequence: TGCGCCAGCAGCCACATATCTGAAGACACTGGAGCTTTCTCT. Residues: CASSHISEDTGAFS. The chain employs TRBV4-1 and TRBJ1-1; D uncertain. Germline CDR1 and CDR2: MGHRA and YSYEKL. CDR3 length equals 14 residues.